A single sample gave rise to the 26 T cell receptor beta chains below, sequenced in a study of HIV-infected patients and healthy controls. TCRdb processed the 5' RACE reads anew with MiXCR; each CDR3 protein has one entry. The table shows tens of thousands of distinct CDR3 sequences, with approximately 15% occurring only once. The sample taken for sequencing was CD4+ T cells from blood. These TCRs come from a human donor in good health.

This chain connects TRBV20-1 to TRBJ2-3, with D uncertain. The CDR3 is 12 residues long. Germline CDR1 reads DFQATT; CDR2 reads SNEGSKA (reference sequence). V was clipped by 5 bases and J by 0 bases, with 6 bases between them. The CDR3 bases are TGCAGTGCTGTAGCAAGCACAGATACGCAGTATTTT. It translates to CSAVASTDTQYF.

This clonotype was counted a few times. The V call is TRBV19, the J call TRBJ1-1, with D maybe TRBD1 (5 bases). CDR1 LNHDA and CDR2 SQIVND come from the germline V gene (reference sequence). Trimming removed 5 bases from V and 3 bases from J, with 10 bases in between. CDR3 length equals 13 residues. The DNA of the CDR3 is TGTGCCAGTAGTGTCCGGGGACACACTGAAGCTTTCTTT. Its translation is CASSVRGHTEAFF.

This clonotype appeared a few times. The CDR3 sequence is CATSKTEILAKNIQYF. In DNA form, the CDR3 reads TGTGCCACCTCTAAAACGGAGATTCTAGCCAAAAACATTCAGTACTTC. V usage is TRBV27 and J usage is TRBJ2-4; the D is unclear. The germline gives CDR1 MNHEY, CDR2 SMNVEV (reference sequence). V lost 10 bases and J 0 bases, leaving 19 bases between the germline ends. The CDR3 spans 16 residues.

The chain couples TRBV5-6 to TRBJ1-4, with D possibly TRBD1 on 5 matching bases. Germline CDR1 SGHDT, CDR2 YYEEEE. CDR3 length: 12 residues. V gave up 0 bases and J gave up 10 bases, with 7 bases separating them. The CDR3 loop is CASSLGQTKLFF. The CDR3 nucleotides read TGTGCCAGCAGCTTGGGACAGACAAAACTGTTTTTT.

The sample holds a few counts of this clonotype. This chain joins TRBV5-1 and TRBJ2-7, with D perhaps matching TRBD1 or TRBD2 (5 bases each). CDR3 size: 15 residues. Trimming stripped 0 bases from V and 5 bases from J, with 15 bases between. Germline CDR1 reads SGHRS; CDR2 reads YFSETQ. The chain's CDR3 is CASSLDPRGVNEQYF. The CDR3 DNA follows: TGCGCCAGCAGCTTGGATCCCCGAGGGGTGAACGAGCAGTACTTC.

The sample holds a few counts of this clonotype. The chain has TRBV20-1 and TRBJ1-1; TRBD1 is a possible D gene (6 bases). The V end lost 0 bases, the J end lost 6 bases, and 14 bases lay between the germline ends. Germline values: CDR1 DFQATT, CDR2 SNEGSKA (reference sequence). The CDR3 runs to 14 residues. In DNA form, the CDR3 reads TGCAGTGCTAGAGATCGTGGCAGGGGAGCTGAAGCTTTCTTT. This sequence encodes CSARDRGRGAEAFF.

This clonotype is medium-sized in the sample. The chain links TRBV29-1 to TRBJ2-1; D uncertain. The V and J ends lost 1 base and 0 bases respectively, with 13 bases between them. This CDR3 is 16 amino acids long. In germline, CDR1 is SQVTM, CDR2 ANQGSEA. DNA of the CDR3: TGCAGCGTTGAAGTCAGTCCCCCTAGCTCCTACAATGAGCAGTTCTTC. This encodes CSVEVSPPSSYNEQFF.

CDR3: CSAREGAVRSVSTGELFF. CDR3 nucleotides: TGCAGTGCTAGAGAGGGCGCGGTGCGCAGCGTAAGCACCGGGGAGCTGTTTTTT. J is TRBJ2-2 and V is TRBV20-1, with D uncertain. Germline assignment: CDR1 DFQATT and CDR2 SNEGSKA (reference sequence). Trimming shortened V by 0 bases and J by 4 bases, and 21 bases separated the two germline ends. This CDR3 is built from 18 residues.

This clonotype is a singleton in its sample. A much larger clonotype is one base distant, so this may be a read error. The rearrangement joins TRBV20-1 to TRBJ2-7, with 8 bases fitting TRBD2. The V and J ends lost 6 bases and 6 bases, in that order; junction bases with no gene match: 7. Germline values: CDR1 DFQATT, CDR2 SNEGSKA (reference sequence). CDR3 length: 12 residues. CDR3 bases: TGCAGTGCGCGGGAGGATGAACGCGAGCAGTACTTC. It translates to CSAREDEREQYF.

The rearrangement links TRBV12-3 or TRBV12-4 to TRBJ1-1, with 8 bases fitting TRBD1. This CDR3 has 13 residues. V was pared by 2 bases and J by 5 bases, with 1 base of the junction left unmatched. DNA for the CDR3: TGTGCCAGCAGTTTACGACAGGGGACTGAAGCTTTCTTT. Amino acids: CASSLRQGTEAFF.

V and J are TRBV7-2 and TRBJ2-3; 10 bases map to TRBD2. CDR1 SGHTA and CDR2 FQGNSA come from the germline V gene. CDR3 length: 21 amino acids. The trim removed 1 base at V and 2 bases at J, leaving 18 bases unmatched. CDR3 DNA: TGTGCCAGCAGCTTAGTTTCGGGTCTAGCGGGAGTCCCCCGCGCCACAGATACGCAGTATTTT. As protein: CASSLVSGLAGVPRATDTQYF.

V is TRBV2 and J is TRBJ1-5; 7 positions match TRBD1. The CDR3 has 15 residues. V was clipped by 6 bases and J by 1 base; unmatched bases: 6. CDR1 is SNHLY, CDR2 FYNNEI, per germline. CDR3 coding DNA: TGTGCCAGCAGGACAGGGCAATTAAGCAATCAGCCCCAGCATTTT. This gives the protein CASRTGQLSNQPQHF.

Only a few counts were recorded for this clonotype. This chain connects TRBV6-2 or TRBV6-3 to TRBJ2-3; possibly TRBD2 for D (5 bases). The V gene lost 5 bases and the J gene lost 0 bases, with 15 bases spanning the gap. This CDR3 has 16 residues. Germline CDR1 is MNHEY and CDR2 is SVGEGT. The CDR3 sequence is CASSLERVSSTDTQYF. CDR3 in DNA: TGTGCCAGCAGTCTTGAGAGGGTATCCAGCACAGATACGCAGTATTTT.

J is TRBJ1-4 and V is TRBV20-1; D may be TRBD1 (5 bases). Germline loops: CDR1 DFQATT, CDR2 SNEGSKA (reference sequence). Trimming shortened V by 2 bases and J by 7 bases, and 17 bases separated the two germline ends. The CDR3 totals 15 residues. CDR3 sequence (DNA): TGCAGTGCTAGAAGGACACCGGGCAGAAGTGAAAAACTGTTTTTT. It translates to CSARRTPGRSEKLFF.

This clonotype was seen a few times. The rearrangement links TRBV10-3 to TRBJ2-7, with TRBD2 as a possible D gene (6 bases). CDR1 and CDR2 from the germline V gene are ENHRY and SYGVKD. V lost 0 bases and J 7 bases, leaving 13 bases between the germline ends. The CDR3 is 14 residues long. In DNA form, the CDR3 reads TGTGCCATCAGTGAGTCTGGGGCGGGAAGGGAGCAGTACTTC. Its translation is CAISESGAGREQYF.

This clonotype was counted between two and nine times. The rearrangement joins TRBV20-1 to TRBJ2-5, with TRBD1 matching 8 bases. The CDR3 consists of 13 residues. V lost 3 bases to trimming and J lost 7 bases; unmatched junction nucleotides: 7. Germline assignment: CDR1 DFQATT and CDR2 SNEGSKA (reference sequence). CDR3 in amino acids: CSARAGGGVTQYF. The CDR3 DNA reads TGCAGTGCTAGGGCAGGGGGCGGTGTGACCCAGTACTTC.

This chain joins TRBV6-2 or TRBV6-3 and TRBJ2-2; TRBD2 matches 11 bases. The length of the CDR3 is 17 residues. After removal of 5 bases from V and 2 bases from J, the junction contained 7 bases not matched to a gene. Looked up from germline, CDR1 is MNHEY and CDR2 is SVGEGT. Here the CDR3 reads CASSRLAGGHNTGELFF. CDR3 bases: TGTGCCAGCAGTCGCCTAGCGGGAGGCCATAACACCGGGGAGCTGTTTTTT.

This chain joins TRBV5-8 and TRBJ2-2; 8 bases agree with TRBD1. V dropped 4 bases and J dropped 2; count of bases not matched to a gene: 7. Looked up from germline, CDR1 is SGHTS and CDR2 is YDEGEE. This CDR3 has 16 residues. CDR3 bases: TGTGCCAGCAGCCGAAGGACAGGGCTTAACACCGGGGAGCTGTTTTTT. Its protein product is CASSRRTGLNTGELFF. Based on the CDR3 plus reference TRBV5-8 and TRBJ2-2, the full variable domain is EAGVTQSPTHLIKTRGQQATLRCSPISGHTSVYWYQQALGLGLQFLLWYDEGEERNRGNFPPRFSGRQFPNYSSELNVNALELEDSALYLCASSRRTGLNTGELFFGEGSRLTVL.

This clonotype has a count of ten or more. The J gene is TRBJ1-2, the V gene TRBV20-1, with D perhaps matching TRBD1 (5 bases). Germline CDR1 and CDR2: DFQATT and SNEGSKA (reference sequence). Trimming cost V 5 bases and J 5 bases, with 12 bases left between them. The CDR3 runs 12 residues. The CDR3 nucleotides are TGCAGTGCTCTGCCGGGGCCATATGGCTACACCTTC. This gives the protein CSALPGPYGYTF.

This clonotype appeared a few times. The V and J genes are TRBV20-1 and TRBJ1-5, with D tentatively TRBD1 (5 bases). The germline CDR1 and CDR2 sequences are DFQATT and SNEGSKA (reference sequence). The V and J ends lost 6 bases and 2 bases respectively, with 11 bases between them. There are 13 residues in the CDR3. The CDR3 DNA is TGCAGTGCGTCGGGGCGAGGCAATCAGCCCCAGCATTTT. Its translation is CSASGRGNQPQHF.

This clonotype showed up many times. The V gene is TRBV20-1, the J gene TRBJ1-1; possible D gene TRBD1, 6 bases. Trimming took off 1 base at V and 0 bases at J, with 15 bases between the two ends. CDR3 length: 16 amino acids. Germline loops: CDR1 DFQATT, CDR2 SNEGSKA (reference sequence). As DNA, the CDR3 is TGCAGTGCTAGAGCCTCTGGGGGGGGCCTGAACACTGAAGCTTTCTTT. As protein: CSARASGGGLNTEAFF.

The chain recombines TRBV12-3 or TRBV12-4 with TRBJ2-3, with a tentative D call TRBD2 (5 bases). The CDR3 sequence is 13 residues long. The ends were cut back, 3 bases at V and 4 bases at J, with 8 bases in the middle. CDR3 amino acids: CASSFEGADTQYF. CDR3 in DNA: TGTGCCAGCAGTTTCGAGGGTGCAGATACGCAGTATTTT.

This clonotype has a handful of counts. J is TRBJ2-5 and V is TRBV5-6, with D maybe TRBD2 (6 bases). CDR1 is SGHDT and CDR2 is YYEEEE in the germline V gene. The CDR3 has 15 amino acids. V lost 3 bases, J lost 1 base, and 13 bases lay in between. CDR3 nucleotide sequence: TGTGCCAGCAGCTCGTGGGGGGTAGGCCAAGAGACCCAGTACTTC. It specifies CASSSWGVGQETQYF.

This clonotype was picked up many times. V usage is TRBV18 and J usage is TRBJ1-6; tentatively, D is TRBD1 (5 bases). This CDR3 spans 16 amino acids. The germline CDR1 and CDR2 sequences are KGHSH and LQKENI. Trimming removed 6 bases at V and 7 bases at J, with 19 bases between. The CDR3 DNA follows: TGTGCCAGCTCCCACTTCGGGGGAATTGAGAATTCACCCCTCCACTTT. It codes for CASSHFGGIENSPLHF.

This clonotype turned up a few times. The chain uses TRBV7-2 and TRBJ2-3; no firm D call. This CDR3 is built from 13 residues. Trimming shortened V by 1 base and J by 3 bases, and 5 bases separated the two germline ends. CDR1 SGHTA and CDR2 FQGNSA come from the germline V gene. This CDR3 reads CASSLGATDTQYF. For the CDR3, the DNA is TGTGCCAGCAGCTTAGGGGCGACAGATACGCAGTATTTT.

The chain joins TRBV5-1 to TRBJ1-1, with D unresolved. Trimming removed 3 bases from V and 2 bases from J, with 14 bases in between. The CDR3 covers 15 residues. Germline assignment: CDR1 SGHRS and CDR2 YFSETQ. CDR3 amino acids: CASSSSLPLNTEAFF. In DNA, the CDR3 is TGCGCCAGCAGCTCCTCTCTTCCATTAAACACTGAAGCTTTCTTT. The entire variable domain, with the rest obtained from reference TRBV5-1 and TRBJ1-1, is as follows: KAGVTQTPRYLIKTRGQQVTLSCSPISGHRSVSWYQQTPGQGLQFLFEYFSETQRNKGNFPGRFSGRQFSNSRSEMNVSTLELGDSALYLCASSSSLPLNTEAFFGQGTRLTVV.